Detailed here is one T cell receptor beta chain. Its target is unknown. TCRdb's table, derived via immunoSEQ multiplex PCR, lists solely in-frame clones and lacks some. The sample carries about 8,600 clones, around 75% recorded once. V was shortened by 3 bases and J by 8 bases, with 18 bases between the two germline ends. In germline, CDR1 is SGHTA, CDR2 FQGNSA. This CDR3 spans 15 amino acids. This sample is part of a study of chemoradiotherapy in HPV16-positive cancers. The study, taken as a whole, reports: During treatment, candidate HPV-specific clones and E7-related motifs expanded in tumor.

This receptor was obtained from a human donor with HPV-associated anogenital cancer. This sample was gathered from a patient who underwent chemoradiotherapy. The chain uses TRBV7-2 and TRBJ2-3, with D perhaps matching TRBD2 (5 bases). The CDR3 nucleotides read TGTGCCAGCAGCTTGCCCCGTAGGCAAGGAGGTACGCAGTATTTT. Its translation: CASSLPRRQGGTQYF.